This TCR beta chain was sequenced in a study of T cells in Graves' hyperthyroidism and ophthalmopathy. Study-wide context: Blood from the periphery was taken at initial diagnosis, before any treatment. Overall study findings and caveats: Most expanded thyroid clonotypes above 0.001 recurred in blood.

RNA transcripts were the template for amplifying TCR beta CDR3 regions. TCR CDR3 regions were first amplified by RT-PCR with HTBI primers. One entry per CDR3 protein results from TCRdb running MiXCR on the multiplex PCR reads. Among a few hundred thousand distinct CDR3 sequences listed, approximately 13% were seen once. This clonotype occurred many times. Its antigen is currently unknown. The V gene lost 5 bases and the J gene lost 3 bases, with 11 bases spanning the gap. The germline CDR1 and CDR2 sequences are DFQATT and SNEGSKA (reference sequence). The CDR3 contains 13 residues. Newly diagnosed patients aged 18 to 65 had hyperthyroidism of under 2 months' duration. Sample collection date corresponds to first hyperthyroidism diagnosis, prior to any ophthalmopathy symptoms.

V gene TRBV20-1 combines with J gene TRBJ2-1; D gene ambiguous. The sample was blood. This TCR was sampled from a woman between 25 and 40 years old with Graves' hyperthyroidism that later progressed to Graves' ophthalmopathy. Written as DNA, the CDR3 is TGCAGTGCTGCTCCGGGCAGCTACAATGAGCAGTTCTTC. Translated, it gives CSAAPGSYNEQFF.